The entry that follows covers one T cell receptor beta chain sequence. These data come from a study of T cell responses to AZD1222 COVID-19 vaccine. Profiling relied on immunoSEQ multiplex PCR, and the TCRdb table lists in-frame clones only, not all of them. Here the sample spans tens of thousands of clones, roughly nine tenths being singletons. The TCR was taken from an adult in good health. Sequencing was performed on peripheral blood, taken on day 0 of AZD1222 vaccination.

CDR3 protein: CASSDGTRLWTQYF. The CDR3 bases are TGTGCCAGTAGTGACGGGACGCGGTTGTGGACCCAGTACTTC. V is TRBV19 and J is TRBJ2-5; D tentatively reads TRBD1 or TRBD2 (5 bases each). The V end lost 5 bases, the J end lost 7 bases, and 17 bases lay between the germline ends. Germline V gene lookup returns CDR1 LNHDA and CDR2 SQIVND (reference sequence). The CDR3 is 14 amino acids. Supplemented by reference TRBV19 and TRBJ2-5, the full variable domain reads DGGITQSPKYLFRKEGQNVTLSCEQNLNHDAMYWYRQDPGQGLRLIYYSQIVNDFQKGDIAEGYSVSREKKESFPLTVTSAQKNPTAFYLCASSDGTRLWTQYFGPGTRLLVL.